The 2 T cell receptor beta chains below all came from one sample that was sequenced in a study of control samples from healthy donors and cancer patients. The data were produced by immunoSEQ multiplex PCR, yet TCRdb's version contains in-frame clones alone and is incomplete. The sample lists under 200,000 clones, roughly 91% occurring once. The sequencing input was blood. The receptor set was obtained from a woman aged 25-40 years in good health.

The chain recombines TRBV15 with TRBJ1-2, with no clear D. The CDR3 is 14 amino acids. Trimming took 0 bases from V and 5 from J, leaving 10 bases between them. CDR1 is LNHNV and CDR2 is YYDKDF in the germline V gene (reference sequence). CDR3 nucleotides: TGTGCCACCAGCAGAGATTTAGAGCTGTATGGCTACACCTTC. Translation gives CATSRDLELYGYTF.

The V gene is TRBV25-1, the J gene TRBJ1-4; 11 nucleotides line up with TRBD1. The germline V gene encodes CDR1 MGHDK and CDR2 SYGVNS. J was trimmed by 5 bases and V by 3 bases; bases with no gene match: 8. The CDR3 covers 17 residues. The CDR3 region is CASSDRDRGFGNEKLFF. CDR3 nucleotide sequence: TGTGCCAGCAGTGACCGGGACAGGGGGTTCGGGAATGAAAAACTGTTTTTT.